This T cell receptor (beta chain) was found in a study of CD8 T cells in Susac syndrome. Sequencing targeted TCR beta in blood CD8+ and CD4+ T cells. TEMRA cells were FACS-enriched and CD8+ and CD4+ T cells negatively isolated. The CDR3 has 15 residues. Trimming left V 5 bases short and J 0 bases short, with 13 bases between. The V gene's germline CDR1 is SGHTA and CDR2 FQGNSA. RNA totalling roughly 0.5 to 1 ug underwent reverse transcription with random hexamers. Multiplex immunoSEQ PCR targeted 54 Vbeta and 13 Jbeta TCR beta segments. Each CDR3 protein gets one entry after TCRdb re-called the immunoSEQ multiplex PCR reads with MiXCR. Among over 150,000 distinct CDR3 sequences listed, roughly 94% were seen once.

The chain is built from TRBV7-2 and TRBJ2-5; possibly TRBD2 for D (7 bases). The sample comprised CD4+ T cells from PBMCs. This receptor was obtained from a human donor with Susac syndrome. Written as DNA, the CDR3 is TGTGCCAGCAGCGAGTCGCGGGGGCACCAAGAGACCCAGTACTTC. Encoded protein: CASSESRGHQETQYF.